The text below deals with one T cell receptor (beta chain). The target antigen is unknown. The CDR3 has 15 residues. Trimming took 3 bases from V and 7 from J, leaving 19 bases between them. Germline V lookup: CDR1 SGDLS, CDR2 YYNGEE. Indicated treatment: oral pan-JAK inhibitor, 5-10 mg twice daily. These data come from a study of CD8+ T cells in alopecia areata. As for the study in general: Those patients who were treated received oral tofacitinib, which was given at 5 to 10 mg twice daily for moderate-to-severe alopecia areata.

Study-wide results and limits: Patients displayed less clarity in TCR sharing than mice, a finding possibly related to HLA.

RNA, once extracted, was reverse transcribed into cDNA for use as the sequencing template. Sequenced by immunoSEQ multiplex PCR; TCRdb stores in-frame clones only, minus some. Of about 190,000 clones listed, under 80% are singletons. V usage is TRBV9 and J usage is TRBJ1-2; possibly TRBD1 for D (5 bases). The specimen comprised CD4+ T cells sorted from blood, sampled around week 49, from a patient treated with tofacitinib. This TCR was recovered from a human donor with alopecia areata. CDR3 nucleotide sequence: TGTGCCAGCAGCGCCTCGGGACCCTATCTGACTGGCTACACCTTC. Encoded protein: CASSASGPYLTGYTF.